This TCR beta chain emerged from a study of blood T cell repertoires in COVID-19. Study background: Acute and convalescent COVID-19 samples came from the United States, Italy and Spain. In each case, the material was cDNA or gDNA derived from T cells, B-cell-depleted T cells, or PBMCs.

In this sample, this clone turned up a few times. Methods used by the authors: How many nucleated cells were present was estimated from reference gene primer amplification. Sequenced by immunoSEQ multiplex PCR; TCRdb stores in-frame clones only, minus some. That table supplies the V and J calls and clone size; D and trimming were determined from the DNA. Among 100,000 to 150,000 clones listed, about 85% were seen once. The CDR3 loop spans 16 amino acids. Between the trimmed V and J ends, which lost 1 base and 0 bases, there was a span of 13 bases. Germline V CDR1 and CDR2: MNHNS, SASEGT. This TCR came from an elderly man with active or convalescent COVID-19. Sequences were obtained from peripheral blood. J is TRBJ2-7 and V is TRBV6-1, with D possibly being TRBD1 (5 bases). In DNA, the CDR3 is TGTGCCAGCAGTGAAGACGGCAGGGCGATCTCCTACGAGCAGTACTTC. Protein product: CASSEDGRAISYEQYF.